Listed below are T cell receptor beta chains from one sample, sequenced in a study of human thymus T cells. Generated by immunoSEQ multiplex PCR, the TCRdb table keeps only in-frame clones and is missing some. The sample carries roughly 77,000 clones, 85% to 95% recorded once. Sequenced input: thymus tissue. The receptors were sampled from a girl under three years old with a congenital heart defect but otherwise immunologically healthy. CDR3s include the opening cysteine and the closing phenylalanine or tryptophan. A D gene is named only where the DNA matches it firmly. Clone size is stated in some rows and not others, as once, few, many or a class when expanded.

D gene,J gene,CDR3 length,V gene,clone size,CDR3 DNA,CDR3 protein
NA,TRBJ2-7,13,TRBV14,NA,TGTGCCAGCAGCCAACTCGGCCCCCACGAGCAGTACTTC,CASSQLGPHEQYF
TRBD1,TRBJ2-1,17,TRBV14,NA,TGTGCCAGCAGCCATCGAGAAGGACAGGCAATGTACAATGAGCAGTTCTTC,CASSHREGQAMYNEQFF
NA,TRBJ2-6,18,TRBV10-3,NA,TGTGCCATCAGTGACCCCCCGGGTACCAACTCTGGGGCCAACGTCCTGACTTTC,CAISDPPGTNSGANVLTF
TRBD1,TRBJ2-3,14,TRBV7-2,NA,TGTGCCAGCAGCTTAGACAGGGGGCGCCCCCACAGGTATTTT,CASSLDRGRPHRYF
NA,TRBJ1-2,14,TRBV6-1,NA,TGTGCCACCCCCTCACAGGGAACCCGCTATGGCTACACCTTC,CATPSQGTRYGYTF
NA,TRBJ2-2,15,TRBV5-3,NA,TGTGCCAGAAGCTTGACAGGGTGGGACACCGGGGAGCTGTTTTTT,CARSLTGWDTGELFF
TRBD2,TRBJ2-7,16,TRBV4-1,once,TGCGCCAGCAGCCAACAGCTAGCGGGAGGGCCCTACGAGCAGTACTTC,CASSQQLAGGPYEQYF
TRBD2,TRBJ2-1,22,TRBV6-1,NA,TGTGCCAGCAGTGAAGCTGCCGTGTTCGGCGGGAGACGAGCGAGCTCCTACAATGAGCAGTTCTTC,CASSEAAVFGGRRASSYNEQFF
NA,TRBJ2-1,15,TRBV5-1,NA,TGCGCCAGCAGCTCCCCCCCAGGCTCCTACAATGAGCAGTTCTTC,CASSSPPGSYNEQFF
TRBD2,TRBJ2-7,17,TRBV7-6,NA,TGTGCCAGCAGCAGCAGGCCTAGCGGGCTGGGGGCCTACGAGCAGTACTTC,CASSSRPSGLGAYEQYF
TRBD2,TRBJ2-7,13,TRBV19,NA,TGTGCCAGTAGTGCCAGACTAGCGTGGGAGCAGTACTTC,CASSARLAWEQYF
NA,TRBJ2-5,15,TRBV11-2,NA,TGTGCCAGCAGCTTTTCGGGAGTGAGGACGGAGACCCAGTACTTC,CASSFSGVRTETQYF
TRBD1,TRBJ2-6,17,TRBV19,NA,TGTGCCAGTAGTCCCGGGACAGGGGAAGGTGGGGCCAACGTCCTGACTTTC,CASSPGTGEGGANVLTF
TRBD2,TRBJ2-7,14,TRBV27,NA,TGTGCCAGCAGTCCCCGGGACTATTTGTACGAGCAGTACTTC,CASSPRDYLYEQYF
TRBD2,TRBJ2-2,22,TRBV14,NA,TGTGCCAGCAGCCAAGGGGGCTTTAGTACGGGAGGCCCACCGTTCCTCCCCGGGGAGCTGTTTTTT,CASSQGGFSTGGPPFLPGELFF
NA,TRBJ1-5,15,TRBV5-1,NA,TGCGCCAGCAGCTTGGAGGCAGGGTTAAATCAGCCCCAGCATTTT,CASSLEAGLNQPQHF
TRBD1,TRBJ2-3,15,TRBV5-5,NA,TGTGCCAGCAGCTTGGTGAGACAGGGGGCAGATACGCAGTATTTT,CASSLVRQGADTQYF
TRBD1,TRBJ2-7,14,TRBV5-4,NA,TGTGCCAGCAGCGGCACTGGACAGGCCTACGAGCAGTACTTC,CASSGTGQAYEQYF
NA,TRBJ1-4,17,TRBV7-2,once,TGTGCCAGCAGCTTAGGAGATGCAAATACAACTAATGAAAAACTGTTTTTT,CASSLGDANTTNEKLFF
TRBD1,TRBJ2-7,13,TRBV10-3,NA,TGTGCCCTAAGGGACAGAGAAGATTACGAGCAGTACTTC,CALRDREDYEQYF
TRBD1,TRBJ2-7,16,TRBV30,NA,TGTGCCTGGAGTGACGGGACAGGGGGCCGAACCTACGAGCAGTACTTC,CAWSDGTGGRTYEQYF
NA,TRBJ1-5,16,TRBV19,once,TGTGCCAGTAGTATAGATTCCGACAGCCCCAATCAGCCCCAGCATTTT,CASSIDSDSPNQPQHF
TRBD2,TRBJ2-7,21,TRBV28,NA,TGTGCCAGCAGTTCGCCTTCCGGGACTAGCGGCCTTCCTAGAAGCTCCTACGAGCAGTACTTC,CASSSPSGTSGLPRSSYEQYF